The rows below give T cell receptor beta chains drawn from one sample of a study of follicular helper T cells after annual influenza vaccination. The method was immunoSEQ multiplex PCR; TCRdb's version includes in-frame clones alone and lacks a portion of them. This table holds 26,000 or so clones, roughly 80% found once. The material sequenced was CXCR5+ CD38- circulating T follicular helper cells from blood, taken on the day of influenza vaccination. Receptors originate from an adult who received the influenza vaccine. The CDR3 runs from the conserved cysteine through the conserved F or W. The D gene is left open where the match is weak. The size of a clone is reported for some rows only, either as once, few or many, or as a class for expanded clones.

TRBJ1-1 | TRBV20-1 | NA | NA | CSAMAHRGAFF | TGCAGTGCTATGGCGCATCGGGGAGCTTTCTTT
TRBJ2-3 | TRBV5-6 | TRBD2 | NA | CASSFSSGGLNTQYF | TGTGCCAGCAGCTTCTCTAGCGGGGGATTGAATACGCAGTATTTT
TRBJ1-5 | TRBV19 | NA | NA | CASSLPERDQPQHF | TGTGCCAGTAGTCTCCCCGAGCGGGATCAGCCCCAGCATTTT
TRBJ1-4 | TRBV30 | NA | NA | CAWRGIGGGEKLFF | TGTGCCTGGAGAGGAATAGGGGGGGGAGAAAAACTGTTTTTT
TRBJ1-5 | TRBV30 | NA | NA | CAWSVEEGQPQHF | TGTGCCTGGAGTGTAGAGGAGGGTCAGCCCCAGCATTTT
TRBJ2-2 | TRBV19 | TRBD1 | NA | CASSRGTGRNTGELFF | TGTGCCAGTAGTAGGGGGACAGGGAGAAACACCGGGGAGCTGTTTTTT
TRBJ2-4 | TRBV18 | TRBD2 | NA | CASSSGGGESIQYF | TGTGCCAGCTCTTCGGGGGGTGGTGAGAGCATTCAGTACTTC
TRBJ1-1 | TRBV2 | NA | NA | CASSGSAAGAAFF | TGTGCCAGCAGTGGGTCGGCGGCGGGGGCAGCTTTCTTT
TRBJ1-6 | TRBV15 | NA | NA | CATSRGGVARRSPLHF | TGTGCCACCAGCAGAGGCGGGGTCGCCCGGCGCTCACCCCTCCACTTT
TRBJ1-2 | TRBV5-1 | TRBD1 | NA | CASSVDRGRYGYTF | TGCGCCAGCAGCGTCGACAGGGGCCGATATGGCTACACCTTC
TRBJ1-1 | TRBV30 | NA | NA | CAWSRLSAEAFF | TGTGCCTGGTCTAGGCTTTCGGCTGAAGCTTTCTTT
TRBJ1-1 | TRBV29-1 | NA | NA | CSVQGLGTEAFF | TGCAGCGTGCAGGGTTTGGGGACTGAAGCTTTCTTT
TRBJ2-7 | TRBV18 | TRBD1 | NA | CASSQDRGPFEQYF | TGTGCCAGCTCACAGGACAGGGGGCCCTTCGAGCAGTACTTC
TRBJ2-1 | TRBV5-4 | NA | NA | CASSPWRGIEQFF | TGTGCCAGCAGCCCATGGAGAGGGATTGAGCAGTTCTTC
TRBJ2-1 | TRBV27 | TRBD2 | NA | CASSFRALAVNEQFF | TGTGCCAGCAGTTTTCGGGCACTAGCGGTCAATGAGCAGTTCTTC
TRBJ1-1 | TRBV28 | TRBD1 | NA | CASSTSRQGAKTEAFF | TGTGCCAGCAGTACAAGTAGACAGGGGGCGAAAACTGAAGCTTTCTTT
TRBJ2-2 | TRBV5-6 | NA | NA | CASSLELNTGELFF | TGTGCCAGCAGCTTGGAACTCAACACCGGGGAGCTGTTTTTT
TRBJ2-5 | TRBV15 | NA | few | CATGSFRETQYF | TGTGCCACCGGGAGTTTTAGAGAGACCCAGTACTTC
TRBJ2-5 | TRBV7-2 | TRBD1 | NA | CASSLRTGPGQETQYF | TGTGCCAGCAGCCTTCGGACAGGGCCGGGACAAGAGACCCAGTACTTC
TRBJ1-6 | TRBV6-5 | NA | NA | CASKQGISPLHF | TGTGCCAGCAAACAGGGAATCTCACCCCTCCACTTT
TRBJ2-2 | TRBV27 | TRBD2 | NA | CASMRASGRELFF | TGTGCCAGCATGCGGGCTAGCGGGAGGGAGCTGTTTTTT
TRBJ2-3 | TRBV19 | TRBD1 | NA | CASRRKGQQGTDTQYF | TGTGCCAGTAGAAGAAAGGGACAGCAAGGCACAGATACGCAGTATTTT
TRBJ2-6 | TRBV5-6 | NA | NA | CASGGSGANVLTF | TGTGCCAGCGGCGGCTCTGGGGCCAACGTCCTGACTTTC
TRBJ1-2 | TRBV6-1 | TRBD1 | once | CASSVLPGQGDQGYTF | TGTGCCAGCAGTGTACTCCCGGGACAGGGGGATCAGGGCTACACCTTC
TRBJ1-2 | TRBV6-5 | NA | NA | CASRNFRTDNYGYTF | TGTGCCAGCAGAAATTTCCGGACAGATAACTATGGCTACACCTTC
TRBJ2-2 | TRBV18 | NA | NA | CASSPRTDANTGELFF | TGTGCCAGCTCACCAAGGACAGACGCGAACACCGGGGAGCTGTTTTTT
TRBJ2-3 | TRBV28 | TRBD2 | NA | CASKTSSAGGLDTQYF | TGTGCCAGCAAAACATCGTCGGCGGGAGGGTTAGATACGCAGTATTTT
TRBJ1-1 | TRBV6-5 | TRBD1 | once | CASRPTGANTEAFF | TGTGCCAGCAGGCCAACAGGGGCGAACACTGAAGCTTTCTTT
TRBJ1-2 | TRBV11-2 | TRBD1 | few | CASSERQGIYSNYGYTF | TGTGCCAGCAGCGAAAGACAGGGAATTTATAGTAACTATGGCTACACCTTC
TRBJ1-2 | TRBV5-1 | NA | NA | CASSLGPTYGYTF | TGCGCCAGCAGCTTGGGCCCTACTTATGGCTACACCTTC
TRBJ1-1 | TRBV5-1 | NA | NA | CASRTQENTEAFF | TGCGCCAGCAGGACACAAGAGAACACTGAAGCTTTCTTT
TRBJ2-1 | TRBV7-8 | NA | NA | CASSLVLTSRPNEQFF | TGTGCCAGCAGCTTGGTCCTCACTTCGAGGCCCAATGAGCAGTTCTTC
TRBJ2-7 | TRBV18 | TRBD1 | NA | CASSPEGGISYEQYF | TGTGCCAGCTCACCGGAAGGGGGCATATCCTACGAGCAGTACTTC
TRBJ1-5 | TRBV2 | TRBD1 | once | CASRGGENQPQHF | TGTGCCAGCAGAGGGGGCGAGAATCAGCCCCAGCATTTT
TRBJ2-1 | TRBV5-1 | TRBD1 | NA | CASSHREKRDRVDEQFF | TGCGCCAGCAGTCATCGGGAGAAAAGGGACAGGGTGGACGAGCAGTTCTTC
TRBJ2-1 | TRBV7-3 | TRBD2 | NA | CASSLTAGGQEQFF | TGTGCCAGCAGCTTAACCGCGGGGGGTCAGGAGCAGTTCTTC
TRBJ2-2 | TRBV5-4 | NA | NA | CASSSSTRRGTGELFF | TGTGCCAGCAGCTCCTCGACCCGGAGGGGCACCGGGGAGCTGTTTTTT
TRBJ2-1 | TRBV7-2 | TRBD2 | NA | CASSSLGLAGGSYNEQFF | TGTGCCAGCAGCTCCCTGGGACTAGCGGGAGGGTCCTACAATGAGCAGTTCTTC
TRBJ2-7 | TRBV11-2 | NA | NA | CASREDSPYEQYF | TGTGCCAGCAGGGAAGACAGTCCCTACGAGCAGTACTTC
TRBJ1-1 | TRBV14 | TRBD1 | once | CASSPPRDRAKGGGHMNTEAFF | TGTGCCAGCAGCCCACCCCGGGACAGGGCAAAAGGAGGTGGTCACATGAACACTGAAGCTTTCTTT
TRBJ2-3 | TRBV5-1 | NA | NA | CASSLVGERTDTQYF | TGCGCCAGCAGCTTGGTCGGGGAACGCACAGATACGCAGTATTTT
TRBJ1-6 | TRBV27 | TRBD1 | NA | CASRRTGDSPLHF | TGTGCCAGCAGGAGGACAGGAGATTCACCCCTCCACTTT
TRBJ1-1 | TRBV2 | TRBD1 | NA | CASSLFQGVNTEAFF | TGTGCCAGCAGTCTATTTCAGGGGGTGAACACTGAAGCTTTCTTT
TRBJ2-3 | TRBV6-5 | TRBD2 | NA | CATLPSGGGNTQYF | TGTGCCACGCTTCCGAGTGGGGGGGGGAATACGCAGTATTTT
TRBJ2-5 | TRBV5-1 | NA | NA | CASSPTIQETQYF | TGCGCCAGCAGCCCTACTATACAAGAGACCCAGTACTTC
TRBJ2-7 | TRBV5-4 | TRBD2 | NA | CASSTPGTSFSEQYF | TGTGCCAGCAGCACGCCCGGGACTAGTTTTTCCGAGCAGTACTTC
TRBJ2-3 | TRBV2 | TRBD2 | NA | CASSAPPLAGVSDTQYF | TGTGCCAGCAGCGCGCCGCCGCTAGCGGGAGTCTCAGATACGCAGTATTTT
TRBJ1-4 | TRBV7-9 | NA | once | CASSPGAGNEKLFF | TGTGCCAGCAGCCCAGGGGCTGGGAATGAAAAACTGTTTTTT
TRBJ2-1 | TRBV7-2 | TRBD2 | NA | CASRKTSGGAGEQFF | TGTGCCAGCAGGAAGACTAGCGGGGGGGCAGGTGAGCAGTTCTTC